This TCR beta chain came from a study of T-cell reconstitution after alpha-beta-depleted transplantation in children (dated by TCRdb to the mid-2010s). Turning to the overall study: T-cell immune reconstitution after TCRalphabeta/CD19-depleted allogeneic hematopoietic cell transplantation in children was quantitatively tracked in the study by means of TCR repertoire profiling.

This specimen's treatment or condition label, interpreted: allogeneic hematopoietic cell transplantation with graft depleted of TCRalphabeta T cells and CD19 B cells. The transplant recipients were children given TCRalphabeta/CD19-depleted allogeneic hematopoietic cell grafts. The junction carries 11 bases between V and J, which are trimmed by 2 bases and 3 bases respectively. Including the terminal cysteine and phenylalanine, the CDR3 comprises 15 residues. Just CDR3 DNA is preserved here, 45 bases in frame from base 1. Reading the germline V gene gives CDR1 MNHEY and CDR2 SVGAGI. Here is what the overall study found, with its caveats: The high TCRbeta diversity at day 60 in some patients was ascribed to recipient T cells and intrathymic progenitors that had survived conditioning. Over the following months the frequencies of hyperexpanded clones went down, and after one year T-cell counts and TCRbeta diversity were mostly credited to newly produced T cells. The apparently early recovery of alphabetaT-cell counts about two months after transplant reportedly depended on only several hundred rapidly expanded clones that came from non-depleted graft cells.

The library was built by means of PCR. Instrument on record: Illumina HiSeq 2500. Molecular barcoding was employed in the preparation of TCR libraries, with unique molecular identifiers being used to normalize TCRbeta repertoire quantification. TCRdb ran its own pipeline on the public reads, namely fastp trimming at Q25 and MiXCR clone calling, and kept in-frame beta chains. Rows with a matching CDR3 protein are joined into one entry that keeps the most common DNA and genes. The sample table holds about 420,000 distinct CDR3 sequences, of which 16% were seen once. The ten biggest clones cover approximately 29% of the sample. In its sample, this clonotype was seen a few times. Its antigen remains unidentified. No base qualities exist here, and no much larger clone lies one base off it.

The starting material was PBMCs, mostly from graft donor cells, obtained 360 days after TCRalphabeta/CD19-depleted stem cell transplant. The rearrangement joined TRBV6-5 to TRBJ2-1; D gene: possibly TRBD2, on 5 matching bases. The TCR originated in a boy less than two years old who had a stem cell transplant for Wiskott-Aldrich syndrome, so the T cells may come from the graft donor. The CDR3 here reads CASSYKVGVYNEQFF. The nucleotides are TGTGCCAGCAGTTACAAAGTGGGAGTCTACAATGAGCAGTTCTTC.